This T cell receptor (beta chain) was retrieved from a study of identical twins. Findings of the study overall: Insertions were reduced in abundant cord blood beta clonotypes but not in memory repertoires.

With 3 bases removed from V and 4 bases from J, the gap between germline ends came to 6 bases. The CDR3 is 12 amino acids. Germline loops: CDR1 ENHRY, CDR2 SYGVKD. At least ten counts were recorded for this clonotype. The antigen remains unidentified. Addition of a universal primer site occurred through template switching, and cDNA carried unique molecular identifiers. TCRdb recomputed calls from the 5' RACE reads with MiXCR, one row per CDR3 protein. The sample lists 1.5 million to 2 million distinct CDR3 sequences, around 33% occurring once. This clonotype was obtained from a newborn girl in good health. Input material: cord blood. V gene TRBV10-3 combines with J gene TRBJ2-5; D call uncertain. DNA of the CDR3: TGTGCCATCAGTGACTCCGGAGAGACCCAGTACTTC. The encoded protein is CAISDSGETQYF.